The entry below describes one T cell receptor beta chain. The sample comes from a study of blood T cell repertoires in COVID-19. Looking at the study overall: The analysed material was cDNA or gDNA that came from T cells, B-cell-depleted T cells, or PBMCs.

As processed by the authors: The assay estimated nucleated cells by amplifying reference gene primers. Generated by immunoSEQ multiplex PCR, the TCRdb table keeps only in-frame clones and is missing some. V, J and clone size are those of that table, while D and trimming were read from the DNA. The table has under 450,000 clones, 86% seen once. Trimming took 0 bases from V and 0 from J, leaving 6 bases between them. Per the germline V gene, CDR1 is SGDLS and CDR2 is YYNGEE. This CDR3 contains 14 residues. Followed over time, Seattle patients had been enrolled while infection was active. This receptor was identified in a woman aged 60 to 75 with COVID-19, enrolled during active disease. The sequencing sample was made of peripheral blood. The rearrangement uses TRBV9 and TRBJ1-2; D call uncertain. The CDR3 reads CASSVVSSNYGYTF. CDR3 DNA sequence: TGTGCCAGCAGCGTAGTCAGTTCTAACTATGGCTACACCTTC. The complete variable domain, with remaining parts taken from reference TRBV9 and TRBJ1-2, reads DSGVTQTPKHLITATGQRVTLRCSPRSGDLSVYWYQQSLDQGLQFLIQYYNGEERAKGNILERFSAQQFPDLHSELNLSSLELGDSALYFCASSVVSSNYGYTFGSGTRLTVV.